The rows below give T cell receptor beta chains drawn from one sample of a study of T cell responses to AZD1222 COVID-19 vaccine. The data were produced by immunoSEQ multiplex PCR, yet TCRdb's version contains in-frame clones alone and is incomplete. Here the sample spans about 110,000 clones, roughly 90% being singletons. Source: peripheral blood, taken on day 0 of MenACWY control vaccination. The receptors come from an adult in good health. Each CDR3 is given without its conserved first and last residue.

>TRBV7-3|13|TRBJ1-1
ASSPRGALTTEAF
>TRBV12-3/TRBV12-4|9|TRBJ1-5
ASSLSQPQH
>TRBV5-4|11|TRBJ2-1
ASSLAADDEQF
>TRBV5-1|13|TRBJ1-1
ASSRGQGIGTEAF
>TRBV7-6|14|TRBJ2-1
ASSLARQRGDNEQF
>TRBV7-9|13|TRBJ2-4
ASSLGTLAKNIQY
>TRBV7-8|11|TRBJ2-2
ASSLQGSGELF
>TRBV29-1|11|TRBJ2-7
SVNPGVSDEQY
>TRBV5-1|10|TRBJ2-4
ASTDDKNIQY
>TRBV3-1/TRBV3-2|12|TRBJ1-2
ASSPTQGAYGYT
>TRBV5-6|14|TRBJ2-7
ASSQGQPYLSYEQY
>TRBV19|12|TRBJ1-2
ASFPGSSNYGYT
>TRBV3-1/TRBV3-2|11|TRBJ1-1
ASSQPGRPEAF
>TRBV7-2|12|TRBJ1-2
ASSYTTGRDGYT
>TRBV29-1|14|TRBJ1-5
SVASSPSTGGQPQH